One sample yielded the 20 T cell receptor beta chains listed below, sequenced in a study of blood T cell repertoires in COVID-19. Sequencing used immunoSEQ multiplex PCR; TCRdb keeps in-frame clones, though not all of them. The sample gives about 40,000 clones, nearly 90% of which show up once; around 2.4% is in the top ten. The sample taken for sequencing was peripheral blood. The receptor set was obtained from a human donor in a cohort sampled during active COVID-19.

This sequence joins TRBV5-1 and TRBJ2-5; 7 bases align to TRBD2. Germline CDR1 is SGHRS and CDR2 is YFSETQ. J gave up 5 bases and V 3 bases, and 7 bases lay outside the gene matches. The CDR3 is made up of 14 amino acids. DNA of the CDR3: TGCGCCAGCAGCTCCGGGGTCGGGGGGGAGACCCAGTACTTC. Protein sequence: CASSSGVGGETQYF.

The chain recombines TRBV10-3 with TRBJ1-5; 9 bases fit TRBD1. CDR3 size: 15 residues. In germline, CDR1 is ENHRY, CDR2 SYGVKD. J was trimmed by 7 bases and V by 5 bases; bases with no gene match: 9. CDR3 sequence (DNA): TGTGCCATCAGTCAACAGGGGGCGCTGGGGCAGCCCCAGCATTTT. It yields the protein CAISQQGALGQPQHF.

This chain links TRBV7-8 with TRBJ2-7; possibly TRBD2 for D (5 bases). Germline-derived CDR1 and CDR2 are SGHVS and FQNEAQ. The CDR3 covers 14 residues. With 6 bases removed from V and 3 bases from J, the gap between germline ends came to 15 bases. The CDR3 nucleotides are TGTGCCAGCAGTCAATACGGGAAACACTACGAGCAGTACTTC. It yields the protein CASSQYGKHYEQYF.

J is TRBJ1-1 and V is TRBV4-2; D is uncertain. The V and J ends lost 0 bases and 7 bases respectively, with 12 bases between them. Germline V lookup: CDR1 LGHNA, CDR2 YNFKEQ. The CDR3 extends over 14 amino acids. The CDR3 loop is CASSQDDVSGEAFF. The DNA for the CDR3 is TGTGCCAGCAGCCAAGATGACGTTTCGGGTGAAGCTTTCTTT.

The rearrangement joins TRBV12-3 or TRBV12-4 to TRBJ2-7, with D possibly being TRBD1 (7 bases). The CDR3 spans 12 residues. The CDR3 reads CATRRGPSEQYF. The CDR3 coding sequence is TGTGCGACGAGGAGGGGGCCTAGCGAGCAGTACTTC.

The chain has TRBV15 and TRBJ2-3, with D perhaps TRBD2 (6 bases). The CDR3 covers 15 residues. V was pared by 0 bases and J by 3 bases, with 10 bases between. Germline V gene data show CDR1 as LNHNV and CDR2 as YYDKDF (reference sequence). CDR3 coding DNA: TGTGCCACCAGCAGAGATCGTGGGGGGACAGATACGCAGTATTTT. This sequence encodes CATSRDRGGTDTQYF.

CDR3 in amino acids: CASSYRGLSSYNEQFF. The CDR3 coding sequence is TGCGCCAGCAGCTACAGAGGACTGAGCTCCTACAATGAGCAGTTCTTC. V usage is TRBV5-1 and J usage is TRBJ2-1, with D possibly being TRBD2 (5 bases). Germline V gene data show CDR1 as SGHRS and CDR2 as YFSETQ. CDR3 size: 16 residues. Trimming took 3 bases from V and 0 from J, leaving 13 bases between them.

The J gene is TRBJ2-1, the V gene TRBV4-2; 9 bases line up with TRBD2. Germline lookup yields CDR1 LGHNA and CDR2 YNFKEQ. V gave up 0 bases and J gave up 8 bases; unmatched junction bases: 14. The CDR3 contains 18 residues. CDR3 DNA: TGTGCCAGCAGCCAAGAGTTGCGGGGGGGCCAGATTGGAGATGAGCAGTTCTTC. Translation gives CASSQELRGGQIGDEQFF.

This sequence joins TRBV3-1 (or the pseudogene TRBV3-2) and TRBJ1-2, with D unresolved. CDR3 length: 13 residues. Germline V lookup: CDR1 LGHDT, CDR2 YNNKEL (reference sequence). Trimming took 5 bases from V and 3 from J, leaving 10 bases between them. The CDR3 loop is CASSKPGYYGYTF. The CDR3 bases are TGTGCCAGCAGCAAACCGGGGTACTATGGCTACACCTTC.

The chain combines TRBV19 with TRBJ1-5, with TRBD1 matching 10 bases. The CDR3 is 16 amino acids. Germline values: CDR1 LNHDA, CDR2 SQIVND (reference sequence). Germline trimming cut 5 bases from V and 2 bases from J; bases unmatched to any gene: 6. CDR3 coding DNA: TGTGCCAGTAGTTACACTGGGACAGGGGGCAATCAGCCCCAGCATTTT. It specifies CASSYTGTGGNQPQHF. The full variable domain, completed using reference TRBV19 and TRBJ1-5, is DGGITQSPKYLFRKEGQNVTLSCEQNLNHDAMYWYRQDPGQGLRLIYYSQIVNDFQKGDIAEGYSVSREKKESFPLTVTSAQKNPTAFYLCASSYTGTGGNQPQHFGDGTRLSIL.

The J gene is TRBJ2-3, the V gene TRBV19, with 8 bases identical to TRBD2. The V gene's germline CDR1 is LNHDA and CDR2 SQIVND (reference sequence). V was pared by 3 bases and J by 1 base, with 12 bases of the junction left unmatched. The CDR3 has 18 residues. This chain's CDR3 is CASSIQPGGAIGTDTQYF. The CDR3 DNA reads TGTGCCAGTAGTATTCAGCCGGGGGGGGCTATTGGCACAGATACGCAGTATTTT.

This chain uses TRBV3-1 (or the pseudogene TRBV3-2) with TRBJ1-3; D gene ambiguous. The CDR3 has 14 residues. The V and J ends lost 1 base and 7 bases respectively, with 11 bases between them. Germline-derived CDR1 and CDR2 are LGHDT and YNNKEL (reference sequence). The CDR3 DNA follows: TGTGCCAGCAGCCAAGGGCGGAAGAGGAACACCATATATTTT. Translated: CASSQGRKRNTIYF.

The V and J genes are TRBV27 and TRBJ1-6; weak D call: TRBD1 (5 bases). Looked up from germline, CDR1 is MNHEY and CDR2 is SMNVEV (reference sequence). The CDR3 is 14 residues long. Trimming removed 2 bases from V and 4 bases from J, with 6 bases in between. Written as DNA, the CDR3 is TGTGCCAGCAGTTTAAGGGGTTATAATTCACCCCTCCACTTT. It yields the protein CASSLRGYNSPLHF.

The chain carries TRBV11-2 and TRBJ1-1, with 10 bases aligning to TRBD1. The J segment lost 12 bases and the V segment lost 1 base, leaving 2 bases of the junction unmatched. The CDR3 sequence is 12 residues long. Per germline, CDR1 SGHAT and CDR2 FQNNGV. The CDR3 protein is CASSLGQGATFF. CDR3 nucleotide sequence: TGTGCCAGCAGCTTAGGACAGGGGGCGACTTTCTTT.

This clone came up a few times. The chain combines TRBV10-1 with TRBJ2-2; maybe TRBD1 (5 bases). CDR1 is WNHNN, CDR2 SYGVQD, per germline (reference sequence). The CDR3 totals 14 residues. Trimming removed 5 bases from V and 6 bases from J, with 13 bases in between. The CDR3 DNA reads as TGCGCCAGCAGTCCGGTCAGGGCGGCCGGGGAGCTGTTTTTT. Translated: CASSPVRAAGELFF.

In nucleotides, the CDR3 is TGTGCCAGCAGTGAGGGGCTAGCGGGGGGGATGATCACCGGGGAGCTGTTTTTT. Protein product: CASSEGLAGGMITGELFF. This rearrangement joins TRBV6-1 to TRBJ2-2; 12 nucleotides match TRBD2. Germline loops: CDR1 MNHNS, CDR2 SASEGT. There are 18 residues in the CDR3. V lost 3 bases, J lost 4 bases, and 9 bases stayed unmatched.

As DNA, the CDR3 is TGTGCCAGCAGCCAAGGTGAGGGGGGGGCTTACGAGCAGTACTTC. The encoded protein is CASSQGEGGAYEQYF. The V and J genes are TRBV4-2 and TRBJ2-7; weak D call: TRBD2 (7 bases). Trimming left V 1 base short and J 4 bases short, with 14 bases between. The CDR3 length is 15 residues. Germline V lookup: CDR1 LGHNA, CDR2 YNFKEQ.

This rearrangement joins TRBV29-1 to TRBJ2-5; possibly TRBD2 for D (5 bases). Looked up from germline, CDR1 is SQVTM and CDR2 is ANQGSEA. Trimming cost V 4 bases and J 2 bases, with 8 bases left between them. This CDR3 has 12 residues. CDR3 loop: CSVGLTQETQYF. Written as DNA, the CDR3 is TGCAGCGTTGGACTAACACAAGAGACCCAGTACTTC.

This clone was counted between two and nine times. Within the sample, other DNA sequences also encode this same CDR3. The rearrangement joins TRBV19 to TRBJ2-7, with 8 positions matching TRBD1. J lost 2 bases, V lost 3 bases, and 3 bases had no gene match. This CDR3 spans 14 amino acids. Germline V gene data show CDR1 as LNHDA and CDR2 as SQIVND (reference sequence). This CDR3 is CASSIGTGPYEQYF. The CDR3, as DNA: TGTGCCAGTAGTATCGGGACAGGTCCCTACGAGCAGTACTTC.

The rearrangement joins TRBV7-8 to TRBJ1-5; D is perhaps TRBD1 (5 bases). The CDR3 is made up of 15 amino acids. Per germline, CDR1 SGHVS and CDR2 FQNEAQ. Trimming pared 0 bases from V and 5 bases from J, leaving 11 bases between. Here the CDR3 DNA reads TGTGCCAGCAGCTTAGCAGGGGTTAGTGATCAGCCCCAGCATTTT. Translated, it gives CASSLAGVSDQPQHF.